This T cell receptor beta chain was retrieved from a study of cytomegalovirus exposure and HLA in healthy donors. Study information: In an earlier analysis, 90 million to 120 million unique TCR beta sequences were found from about 180 million T cells.

Worth noting for this clone: What it recognizes is unknown.

The PCR was carried out with 60 Vbeta primers and 13 Jbeta primers. TCRdb's copy holds only in-frame clones and misses some; the assay was immunoSEQ multiplex PCR. The sample gives 200,000 or so clones, 82% of which show up once; about 0.094% is in the top ten. Study-level points and caveats: Cytomegalovirus-associated TCR beta chains were listed, numbering roughly 150. The number of N-insertions in an Asian-associated ancestry cluster was reportedly below the 666-donor mean in a later analysis.

Germline loops: CDR1 LNHNV, CDR2 YYDKDF (reference sequence). The CDR3 totals 16 residues. The V end lost 4 bases, the J end lost 2 bases, and 17 bases lay between the germline ends. The gene calls are TRBV15 and TRBJ1-1, with TRBD1 as a possible D gene (6 bases). The material sequenced was PBMCs. This sequence originates from a boy aged 2 to 10 in good health and CMV-seronegative. For the CDR3, the DNA is TGTGCCACCAGCAACCTGCAGACAGGCCTTAACACTGAAGCTTTCTTT. Its translation is CATSNLQTGLNTEAFF.